The 13 T cell receptor beta chains below come from one sample, sequenced in a study of cytotoxic CD8 clonotypes in ibrutinib-treated CLL. TCRdb's table, derived via immunoSEQ multiplex PCR, lists solely in-frame clones and lacks some. There are over 110,000 clones in the sample; 75% to 95% occur only once, and less than 14% lies in the top ten. The material sequenced was PBMCs, taken after 12 months of ibrutinib treatment. The receptors come from a human donor with chronic lymphocytic leukemia.

The genes are TRBV28 and TRBJ2-3; D is unresolved. The CDR3 consists of 13 residues. Looked up from germline, CDR1 is MDHEN and CDR2 is SYDVKM. Trimming left V 9 bases short and J 1 base short, with 11 bases between. CDR3 in amino acids: CASRPHGTDTQYF. CDR3 in DNA: TGTGCCAGTAGGCCCCACGGCACAGATACGCAGTATTTT.

The rearrangement joins TRBV29-1 to TRBJ2-7; 7 bases are shared with TRBD1. V shed 0 bases, J shed 4 bases, and the junction held 6 bases outside the gene matches. The germline V gene encodes CDR1 SQVTM and CDR2 ANQGSEA. CDR3 length: 14 amino acids. Here the CDR3 DNA reads TGCAGCGTTGAAGACAGGGGGTATAGGTACGAGCAGTACTTC. The encoded protein is CSVEDRGYRYEQYF.

The chain links TRBV30 to TRBJ1-5; D may be TRBD1 (5 bases). V was clipped by 1 base and J by 0 bases, with 7 bases between them. The germline V gene encodes CDR1 GTSNPN and CDR2 SVGIG (reference sequence). There are 14 residues in the CDR3. CDR3 in amino acids: CAWSGQLSNQPQHF. In nucleotides, the CDR3 is TGTGCCTGGAGTGGACAGCTTAGCAATCAGCCCCAGCATTTT. Full variable domain (rest looked up from reference TRBV30 and TRBJ1-5): SQTIHQWPATLVQPVGSPLSLECTVEGTSNPNLYWYRQAAGRGLQLLFYSVGIGQISSEVPQNLSASRPQDRQFILSSKKLLLSDSGFYLCAWSGQLSNQPQHFGDGTRLSIL.

The chain employs TRBV11-2 and TRBJ2-7, with D maybe TRBD2 (7 bases). The V gene lost 1 base and the J gene lost 5 bases, with 15 bases spanning the gap. There are 15 residues in the CDR3. The germline V gene encodes CDR1 SGHAT and CDR2 FQNNGV. CDR3 DNA: TGTGCCAGCAGCTTAGTCTGGGGGGGGCTACACGAGCAGTACTTC. Protein product: CASSLVWGGLHEQYF.

The rearrangement uses TRBV7-8 and TRBJ2-1; a possible D gene is TRBD2 (5 bases). This CDR3 spans 14 amino acids. The ends were cut back, 1 base at V and 4 bases at J, with 8 bases in the middle. CDR1 is SGHVS, CDR2 FQNEAQ, per germline. The CDR3 DNA follows: TGTGCCAGCAGCTTAGAGCCGGGGTACAATGAGCAGTTCTTC. Amino acids: CASSLEPGYNEQFF.

The V and J genes are TRBV7-3 and TRBJ1-2, with 7 bases fitting TRBD1. This CDR3 region has 14 residues. V lost 4 bases to trimming and J lost 3 bases; unmatched junction nucleotides: 5. The germline gives CDR1 SGHTA, CDR2 FQGTGA. The chain's CDR3 is CASSYNQGDYGYTF. CDR3 nucleotides: TGTGCCAGCAGCTACAATCAGGGGGACTATGGCTACACCTTC.

Here the CDR3 reads CASSLARGTGELFF. The CDR3 DNA sequence: TGTGCCAGCAGCCTAGCGCGGGGCACCGGGGAGCTGTTTTTT. The rearrangement joins TRBV11-3 to TRBJ2-2; tentative D call: TRBD2 (6 bases). The CDR3 has 14 residues. The germline V gene has CDR1 SGHNT and CDR2 YENEEA. The ends were cut back, 5 bases at V and 4 bases at J, with 11 bases in the middle.

The genes are TRBV5-4 and TRBJ2-3; 11 bases line up with TRBD2. CDR3 length: 16 residues. Germline-derived CDR1 and CDR2 are SGHNT and YYREEE (reference sequence). V trimming: 5 bases; J trimming: 8 bases; junction bases outside the gene matches: 13. Here the CDR3 DNA reads TGTGCCAGCAGGGAGCACGTAGCGGGAGGGAGGGGTACGCAGTATTTT. It is translated as CASREHVAGGRGTQYF.

This clone has only one observation. This chain connects TRBV2 to TRBJ2-6; D is undetermined. Germline values: CDR1 SNHLY, CDR2 FYNNEI. The CDR3 spans 13 residues. V dropped 7 bases and J dropped 0 bases, with 4 bases sitting between them. CDR3 bases: TGTGCCAGCATGTACTCTGGGGCCAACGTCCTGACTTTC. Translating it yields CASMYSGANVLTF.

DNA of the CDR3: TGTGCCAGCAGCTTGGAGGGGCAAGCAGGACAGCCCCAGCATTTT. Its protein is CASSLEGQAGQPQHF. The gene calls are TRBV5-8 and TRBJ1-5; possibly TRBD1 for D (5 bases). The germline V and J ends were trimmed by 0 bases and 7 bases, with 14 bases remaining between them. This CDR3 is built from 15 residues. The germline CDR1 and CDR2 sequences are SGHTS and YDEGEE.

This sequence joins TRBV7-9 and TRBJ1-2; 9 bases are a match to TRBD1. The V gene end was trimmed by 5 bases and the J gene end by 1 base; junction bases not matched to a gene: 5. Germline V gene lookup returns CDR1 SEHNR and CDR2 FQNEAQ (reference sequence). This CDR3 has 15 amino acids. This CDR3 reads CASSQGQGHNYGYTF. DNA for the CDR3: TGTGCCAGCAGCCAGGGACAGGGACATAACTATGGCTACACCTTC.

The DNA for the CDR3 is TGTGCCAGCAGCTTAGATGGCGGGAGCGTCTACAATGAGCAGTTCTTC. Translating it yields CASSLDGGSVYNEQFF. The V call is TRBV11-3, the J call TRBJ2-1; TRBD2 aligns across 7 bases. Per germline, CDR1 SGHNT and CDR2 YENEEA. The CDR3 sequence is 16 residues long. The V gene end was trimmed by 0 bases and the J gene end by 3 bases; junction bases not matched to a gene: 5. The variable domain in full, completed from reference TRBV11-3 and TRBJ2-1, reads EAGVVQSPRYKIIEKKQPVAFWCNPISGHNTLYWYLQNLGQGPELLIRYENEEAVDDSQLPKDRFSAERLKGVDSTLKIQPAELGDSAVYLCASSLDGGSVYNEQFFGPGTRLTVL.

The chain joins TRBV28 to TRBJ1-3; no definite D call. Germline values: CDR1 MDHEN, CDR2 SYDVKM. This CDR3 comprises 16 residues. Trimming shortened V by 3 bases and J by 0 bases, and 12 bases separated the two germline ends. As DNA, the CDR3 is TGTGCCAGCAGTTTGCCGGACGGATCCTCTGGAAACACCATATATTTT. Residues: CASSLPDGSSGNTIYF.